These 3 T cell receptor beta chains came from one sample sequenced in a study of prognosis after radiotherapy for stage I lung cancer. TCR beta CDR3 amplification from genomic DNA was performed by two-round multiplex PCR. Every TRBV and TRBJ gene had its own specific primer in first-round PCR. TCRdb used MiXCR to reprocess the multiplex PCR reads, holding one entry per CDR3 protein. The sample has approximately 17,000 distinct CDR3 sequences; 29% are singletons. The starting material was PBMCs, obtained before or after stereotactic body radiation therapy (not recorded which). Source of these receptors: a donor aged 50 or older with non-small cell lung cancer.

This clonotype was counted many times. The gene calls are TRBV3-1 and TRBJ2-7; D possibly corresponds to TRBD2 (6 bases). The CDR3 is made up of 14 amino acids. Germline V CDR1 and CDR2: LGHDT, YNNKEL (reference sequence). Deletions cut 4 bases from V and 8 bases from J, with 18 bases between. CDR3 coding DNA: TGTGCCAGCAGCCTCCCGGGAGCCGCTACGCAGCAGTACTTC. Its translation is CASSLPGAATQQYF.

This clonotype was counted at least ten times. This rearrangement joins TRBV11-3 to TRBJ1-1; no definite D call. The germline V and J ends were trimmed by 1 base and 4 bases, with 10 bases remaining between them. Germline lookup yields CDR1 SGHNT and CDR2 YENEEA. This CDR3 is 14 amino acids long. The CDR3 nucleotides are TGTGCCAGCAGCTTAGTGGCCAGTTCCACTGAAGCTTTCTTT. Encoded protein: CASSLVASSTEAFF.

In this sample, this clonotype turned up many times. A much bigger clone sits one base away, suggesting this may be a read error. The CDR3 sequence: CATSRDSGGRASDMQYF. The CDR3 coding sequence is TGTGCCACCAGCAGAGATAGTGGCGGGAGGGCTTCAGATATGCAGTATTTT. This rearrangement joins TRBV15 to TRBJ2-3; TRBD2 matches 9 bases. The CDR3 extends over 17 amino acids. Germline V gene sequence: CDR1 LNHNV, CDR2 YYDKDF (reference sequence).